This T cell receptor (beta chain) is drawn from a study of blood T cell repertoires in COVID-19. About the study: The United States, Italy and Spain were the sources of the acute and convalescent COVID-19 samples.

This CDR3 is built from 12 residues. Trimming stripped 8 bases from V and 8 bases from J, with 15 bases between. As processed by the authors: The authors estimated nucleated cell counts from reference gene primer amplification. Profiled with immunoSEQ multiplex PCR; TCRdb holds only in-frame clones, not every one. The DNA gave D and trimming, while V, J and clone size come from that table. The sample holds about 200,000 clones, approximately 83% seen once. Enrollees, roughly 18 to 89 years old, lived in around 23 US areas. In the 2 weeks before study entry, exposed participants met a COVID-19 case, which was PCR-confirmed or clinician-diagnosed.

The specimen sequenced was PBMCs or T cells enriched from blood (not recorded which). This receptor was taken from a woman in her forties or fifties who had been exposed to COVID-19. V gene TRBV23-1 combines with J gene TRBJ1-1, with D perhaps matching TRBD1 (5 bases). TRBV23-1 is designated an ORF whose function remains uncertain. The CDR3 coding sequence is TGCGCCAGCGGCTTCGGACAAACGGAAGCTTTCTTT. Translated, it gives CASGFGQTEAFF.